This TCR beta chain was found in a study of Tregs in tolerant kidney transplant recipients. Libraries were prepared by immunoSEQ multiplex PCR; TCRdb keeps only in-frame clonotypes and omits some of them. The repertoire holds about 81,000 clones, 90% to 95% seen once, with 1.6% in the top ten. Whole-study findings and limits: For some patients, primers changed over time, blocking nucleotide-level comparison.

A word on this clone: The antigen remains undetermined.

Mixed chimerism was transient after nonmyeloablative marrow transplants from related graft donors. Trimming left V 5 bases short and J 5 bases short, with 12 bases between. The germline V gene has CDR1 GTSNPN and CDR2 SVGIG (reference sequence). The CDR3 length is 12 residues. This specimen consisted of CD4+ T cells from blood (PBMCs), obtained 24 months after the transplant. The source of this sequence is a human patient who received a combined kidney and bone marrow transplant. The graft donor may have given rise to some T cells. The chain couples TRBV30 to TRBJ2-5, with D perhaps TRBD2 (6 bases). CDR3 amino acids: CAWSGTQETQYF. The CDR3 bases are TGTGCCTGGTCCGGGACTCAGGAGACCCAGTACTTC.